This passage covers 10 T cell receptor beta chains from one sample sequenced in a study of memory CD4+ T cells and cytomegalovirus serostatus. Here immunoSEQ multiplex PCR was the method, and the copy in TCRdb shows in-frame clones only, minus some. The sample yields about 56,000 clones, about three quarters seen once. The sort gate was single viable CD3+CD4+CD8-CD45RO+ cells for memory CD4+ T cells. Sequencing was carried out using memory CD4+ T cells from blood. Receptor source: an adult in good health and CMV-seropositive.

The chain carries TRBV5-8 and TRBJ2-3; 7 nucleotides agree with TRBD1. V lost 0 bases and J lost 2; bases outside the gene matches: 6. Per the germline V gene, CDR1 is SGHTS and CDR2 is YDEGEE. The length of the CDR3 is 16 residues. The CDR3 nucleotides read TGTGCCAGCAGCTTGGGACAGGGCTCGACCACAGATACGCAGTATTTT. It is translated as CASSLGQGSTTDTQYF.

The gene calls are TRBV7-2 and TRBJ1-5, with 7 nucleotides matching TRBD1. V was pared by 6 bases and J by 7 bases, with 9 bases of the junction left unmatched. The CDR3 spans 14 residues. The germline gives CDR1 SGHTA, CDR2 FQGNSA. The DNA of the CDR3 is TGTGCCAGCAGACGCTCGGACAGGCGGCAGCCCCAGCATTTT. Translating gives CASRRSDRRQPQHF.

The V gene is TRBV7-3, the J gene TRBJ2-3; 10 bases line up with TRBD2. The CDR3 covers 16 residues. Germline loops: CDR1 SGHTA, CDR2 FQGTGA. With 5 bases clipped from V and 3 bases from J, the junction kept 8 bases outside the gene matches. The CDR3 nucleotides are TGTGCCAGCAGCCCACCGGGACTAGCGACGACAGATACGCAGTATTTT. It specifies CASSPPGLATTDTQYF.

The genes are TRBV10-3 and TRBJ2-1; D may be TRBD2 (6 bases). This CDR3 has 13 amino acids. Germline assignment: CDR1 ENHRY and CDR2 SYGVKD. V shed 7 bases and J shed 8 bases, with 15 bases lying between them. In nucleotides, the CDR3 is TGTGCCATCACCACTAGCTCTGGCGATGAGCAGTTCTTC. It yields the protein CAITTSSGDEQFF.

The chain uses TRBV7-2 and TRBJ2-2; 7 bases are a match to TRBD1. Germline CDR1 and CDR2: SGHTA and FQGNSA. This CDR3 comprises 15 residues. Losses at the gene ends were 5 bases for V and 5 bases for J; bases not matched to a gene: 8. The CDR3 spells CASSPDRVKTGELFF. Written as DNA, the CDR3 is TGTGCCAGCAGCCCAGACAGGGTAAAAACCGGGGAGCTGTTTTTT.

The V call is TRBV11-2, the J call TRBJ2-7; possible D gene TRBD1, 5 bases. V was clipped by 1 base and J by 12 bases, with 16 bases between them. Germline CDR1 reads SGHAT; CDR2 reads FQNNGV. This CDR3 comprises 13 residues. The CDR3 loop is CASSLVMQGRLYV. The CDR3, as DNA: TGTGCCAGCAGCTTAGTTATGCAGGGAAGACTGTACGTC.

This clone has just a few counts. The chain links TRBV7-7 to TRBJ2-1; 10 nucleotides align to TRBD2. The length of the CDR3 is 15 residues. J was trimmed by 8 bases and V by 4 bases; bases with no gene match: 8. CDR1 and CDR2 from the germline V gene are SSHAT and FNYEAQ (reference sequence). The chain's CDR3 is CASSSGLAVVDEQFF. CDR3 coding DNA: TGTGCCAGCAGCTCAGGACTAGCGGTGGTGGATGAGCAGTTCTTC.

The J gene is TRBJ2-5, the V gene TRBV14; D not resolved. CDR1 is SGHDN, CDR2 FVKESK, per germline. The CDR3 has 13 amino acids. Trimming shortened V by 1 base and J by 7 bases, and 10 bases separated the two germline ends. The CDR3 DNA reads TGTGCCAGCAGCCAAGGGGAAGGGTGGACCCAGTACTTC. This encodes CASSQGEGWTQYF.

The CDR3 reads CASSLGKREGSLPYEQYV. CDR3 in DNA: TGTGCCAGCAGCTTAGGTAAGCGGGAGGGATCACTACCCTACGAGCAGTACGTC. V gene TRBV7-9 combines with J gene TRBJ2-7, with TRBD2 matching over 10 bases. Germline values: CDR1 SEHNR, CDR2 FQNEAQ (reference sequence). The CDR3 is made up of 18 amino acids. After removal of 1 base from V and 2 bases from J, the junction contained 11 bases not matched to a gene.

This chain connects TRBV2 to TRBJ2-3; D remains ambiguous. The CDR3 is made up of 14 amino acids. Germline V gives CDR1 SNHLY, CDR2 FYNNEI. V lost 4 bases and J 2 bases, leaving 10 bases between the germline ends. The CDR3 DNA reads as TGTGCCAGCAGTGTAGGTCAGCACACAGATACGCAGTATTTT. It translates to CASSVGQHTDTQYF. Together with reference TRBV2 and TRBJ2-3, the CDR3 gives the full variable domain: EPEVTQTPSHQVTQMGQEVILRCVPISNHLYFYWYRQILGQKVEFLVSFYNNEISEKSEIFDDQFSVERPDGSNFTLKIRSTKLEDSAMYFCASSVGQHTDTQYFGPGTRLTVL.